This T cell receptor (beta chain) was retrieved from a study of cytomegalovirus exposure and HLA in healthy donors (dated by TCRdb to between 2016 and 2019). For context, the study as a whole: According to a later analysis, the roughly 130 validation repertoires were produced on the same platform as the roughly 700 repertoires of the first cohort. To predict cytomegalovirus infection status, the study combined high-throughput TCR immunosequencing, statistical association of individual TCRs with disease status, and machine learning. The study aimed to test whether cataloging public T cell receptors could reveal signatures of past pathogen exposure. In addition to the first cohort of hundreds of subjects, a separate validation cohort of 120 different subjects was used. What the research found in general, with its limitations: Subsequent analysis determined that TCRs grouped into clusters in the first cohort also showed a tendency toward co-occurrence across the 90 to 150 validation repertoires, and 85% to 95% of cluster scores exceeded 0. The validation cohort had no HLA typing available for a later analysis, so co-occurrence within that cohort was assessed over all 110 or so repertoires. Most TCR sequences were observed very rarely across donors, whereas some public TCRs were present in many individuals. The study gave a list of about 170 TCR beta chains associated with cytomegalovirus. In vitro tests confirmed that a few of the cytomegalovirus-associated TCR beta chains recognize cytomegalovirus antigens. In both the original and validation cohorts, the classifier was reported to diagnose cytomegalovirus status with high specificity and sensitivity. The authors suggested that the approach could potentially be generalized to other disease states and immunological phenotypes.

Turning to this clone: The antigen it recognizes is unknown. Base qualities are not at hand, and no much larger clone is one base apart.

Library method: the immunoSEQ multiplex PCR assay. The study's processing was this. A statistical classification framework was built for diagnosing cytomegalovirus status from the catalog of TCR beta chain sequences. TCRdb mirrors the immuneACCESS table, restricted to in-frame sequences. Some clones are absent from its copies; in checked studies, under half trace to an unresolved V gene, and the reason for the others is unknown. D and trimming come from the DNA, and the V and J calls and clone size come from that table. Within this sample are roughly 250,000 clones, with 75% to 90% of them counted one time only. The ten largest clonotypes hold around 1.2% of the sample. CDR1 and CDR2 were assigned from the germline V gene (reference sequence) as GTSNPN and SVGIG. Including cysteine and phenylalanine, the CDR3 has 16 amino acids. Only the CDR3 DNA stays, 48 bases, in frame from base 1. Germline trimming amounts to 5 bases on V and 1 base on J, with 5 as the count of junction bases outside the gene matches.

The donors belonged to the validation cohort of about 120 subjects, which was separate from the roughly 700-subject first cohort. The TCR was taken from a woman in her thirties in good health and CMV-seropositive. The sequenced material came from PBMCs. The sequence joins TRBV30 to TRBJ2-2, and 12 bases in between align with TRBD2. The DNA is TGTGCCTGGGTGACGGGACTAGCGGGGAACACCGGGGAGCTGTTTTTT. This codes for CAWVTGLAGNTGELFF.